This T cell receptor (beta chain) originates from a study of shared clonotypes between healthy human individuals (dated by TCRdb to 2018 to 2021). Study-level background: Two women and a few men aged 18 to 49 years were included in the cohort. For each donor, CD4 naive and CD4 memory were each run on three plates, CD8 naive on two plates, and CD8 memory on one plate. The study deeply sequenced blood TCR repertoires of about 5 healthy adults to estimate repertoire size and the extent of clonotype sharing between individuals. To increase sequencing depth and limit assay-specific biases, different laboratories used diverse techniques to prepare libraries and sequence TCR repertoires. Leukapheresis yielded between about 0.85 and 10 billion PBMCs per donor. The paper as a whole reports these results and caveats: Based on pairwise subsampling, the degree of clonotype sharing among donors was expected to be affected by sequencing depth. Only blood was sampled, and tissue TCR repertoires likely differ from those in blood. Larger estimated clonotype richness was generally found for naive subsets than for memory subsets. Higher generation probabilities were observed for clonotypes shared by all four sorted-subset donors than for non-shared clonotypes. Sharing across a handful of donors was observed for about 5% of naive CD4, over 3% of naive CD8, about 2.3% of memory CD4, and roughly 0.4% of memory CD8 clonotypes. Because the study included only a small number of donors, the genetic and exposure-history diversity represented was limited. Rarefaction of sorted-subset datasets indicated incomplete sequencing despite the large sequencing depth.

On this clone itself: Its cognate antigen has yet to be identified. No base quality values were provided; no much bigger clone lies one nucleotide off.

Using the deep immunoSEQ assay, multiplex PCR amplified TCR CDR3 regions from genomic DNA. Genomic DNA extracted from each cell subset was distributed evenly over all wells of several immunoSEQ 96-well plates, and each plate served as one replicate. For sorted subsets, 150 to 250 ng of genomic DNA, equivalent to around 29,000 T cell genomes, went into each replicate PCR. Purified libraries were quantified with a Qubit 3.0 fluorometer, sized on a Bioanalyzer 2100, and re-quantified with the KAPA Library Quantification kit. Every immunoSEQ 96-well plate was sequenced on a dedicated single-read 150-cycle Illumina NextSeq 550 flow cell. Under the source paper's analysis protocol: Because only junctional sequences without quality scores were contained in the immunoSEQ output, filtering matching that applied to full-length reads could not be performed. Sequences were annotated with PyIR, a Python wrapper for IgBLAST v1.9, using IMGT germline references to assign V/J genes and CDR3. Any read was removed if the V/J assignment was weak (E-value above 1e-6), the CDR3 was missing, or the read contained stop codons, out-of-frame junctions, or ambiguous translated residues. A V3J clonotype was defined by an identical inferred V gene, J gene, and CDR3 amino acid sequence. Percentage overlap between repertoires was computed as shared unique clonotypes divided by the size of the smaller repertoire. Richness of each repertoire was evaluated using RTK rarefaction, the Chao1 estimator, and Recon v2.1 estimates of unobserved clonotypes. OLGA was used to compute generation probabilities for all TCRbeta clonotypes that the gDNA method yielded from a handful of donors. As stored in TCRdb, this immuneACCESS dataset retains in-frame rearrangements with V and J assigned. A fraction of the clones does not appear; measured against another copy, unresolved V genes explain less than half of the discrepancy, and the remainder lacks a known reason. V and J calls and clone size are given by that table; D and trimming were obtained from the DNA. The table for this sample lists about 2.4 million clones; under 95% of them were counted only once. 0.36% of the sample is taken by the ten largest.

V is trimmed back by 1 base and J by 2 bases, and the junction contains 1 base that no gene match accounts for. Counted from cysteine to phenylalanine, this CDR3 has 15 amino acids. Just CDR3 DNA is preserved here, 45 bases in frame from base 1. CDR1 and CDR2, per the germline V gene (reference sequence), are GTSNPN and SVGIG. The donors were healthy, HIV-negative adults who had no recently reported acute infections or vaccinations. All donors were Caucasian adults living in Nashville, Tennessee, USA. CD4+ T cells were enriched by magnetic negative selection; naive cells were then positively selected on CD45RA, and the negative fraction formed the memory subset. Blood was collected by leukapheresis, and PBMCs were isolated by Ficoll-Histopaque density gradient centrifugation and then cryopreserved in liquid nitrogen vapor phase. Purity and quantity of every magnetically sorted T cell population were checked by analytical flow cytometry. From each sorted fraction, genomic DNA was isolated and quantified by UV absorbance on a Nanodrop 2000c.

The specimen sequenced was naive CD4+ T cells from PBMCs. Taken with the paper, the label for cell subset or site translates to: CD45RA+ positively selected. This sequence was found in a man younger than 35 in good health. Some clones in this sample may be carry-over from other donors' samples. The chain was built from TRBV30 and TRBJ2-1; 11 junctional bases match TRBD2. The CDR3 reads as follows: CAWSGLAGPYNEQFF. The DNA is as follows: TGTGCCTGGAGTGGACTAGCGGGGCCCTACAATGAGCAGTTCTTC.